Following are 27 T cell receptor beta chains from one sample sequenced in a study of PD-L1 blockade in urothelial cancer. TCRdb's copy holds only in-frame clones and misses some; the assay was immunoSEQ multiplex PCR. The sample has about 100,000 clones, roughly nine tenths seen once. Sequences were derived from PBMCs, sampled around atezolizumab (anti-PD-L1) treatment. The receptors here all came from an elderly woman with urothelial cancer.

This clone was detected once. V and J are TRBV4-1 and TRBJ1-5, with TRBD1 identical over 11 bases. The V gene's germline CDR1 is MGHRA and CDR2 YSYEKL. This CDR3 contains 15 residues. With 4 bases clipped from V and 3 bases from J, the junction kept 2 bases outside the gene matches. The CDR3 region is CASSRDRGSNQPQHF. The CDR3 DNA reads TGCGCCAGCAGCCGGGACAGGGGGTCCAATCAGCCCCAGCATTTT.

This clone was seen a single time. In DNA form, the CDR3 reads TGTGCCAGCTCACCACCTGCGGGACAGGGAGGAACTGAAGCTTTCTTT. Protein: CASSPPAGQGGTEAFF. V gene TRBV18 combines with J gene TRBJ1-1, with 9 positions matching TRBD1. CDR3 length equals 16 residues. Germline V CDR1 and CDR2: KGHSH, LQKENI. V was pared by 0 bases and J by 5 bases, with 7 bases of the junction left unmatched.

The V gene is TRBV19, the J gene TRBJ2-7; possible D gene TRBD1, 7 bases. V was clipped by 3 bases and J by 3 bases, with 18 bases between them. The germline V gene has CDR1 LNHDA and CDR2 SQIVND (reference sequence). The CDR3 is 16 residues long. This CDR3 is CASSILGGDRVYEQYF. The CDR3 DNA is TGTGCCAGTAGTATTCTCGGAGGGGACAGAGTCTACGAGCAGTACTTC.

The CDR3 DNA sequence: TGTGCCAGCAGCTTAGGGGCAGGGAGGGGCTACACCTTC. Protein sequence: CASSLGAGRGYTF. This rearrangement joins TRBV7-2 to TRBJ1-2, with D possibly being TRBD1 (5 bases). CDR3 size: 13 residues. V lost 1 base, J lost 8 bases, and 11 bases lay in between. Germline CDR1 is SGHTA and CDR2 is FQGNSA.

The V call is TRBV7-2, the J call TRBJ2-1; 13 nucleotides line up with TRBD2. Trimming cost V 0 bases and J 9 bases; bases outside gene matches: 5. The CDR3 length is 16 residues. Per germline, CDR1 SGHTA and CDR2 FQGNSA. CDR3 DNA: TGTGCCAGCAGCTTAGCTAGGACTAGCGGGGGATCTGAGCAGTTCTTC. Residues: CASSLARTSGGSEQFF.

The V and J genes are TRBV28 and TRBJ2-1; TRBD2 agrees at 7 bases. Germline lookup yields CDR1 MDHEN and CDR2 SYDVKM. The J segment lost 2 bases and the V segment lost 1 base, leaving 8 bases of the junction unmatched. The CDR3 totals 17 residues. In nucleotides, the CDR3 is TGTGCCAGCAGTTTATCCCCAGCTAGCGGCGCCTACAATGAGCAGTTCTTC. It is translated as CASSLSPASGAYNEQFF.

The rearrangement joins TRBV27 to TRBJ1-2, with 7 bases lining up with TRBD1. Trimming removed 3 bases from V and 7 bases from J; junction bases left unmatched: 14. This CDR3 region has 16 residues. CDR1 MNHEY and CDR2 SMNVEV come from the germline V gene (reference sequence). The CDR3 protein is CASSLGQPLGLGGYTF. In nucleotides, the CDR3 is TGTGCCAGCAGTTTGGGACAGCCTTTGGGGCTTGGTGGCTACACCTTC.

The DNA of the CDR3 is TGTGCCAGCAGTTTGCGGCAGGGGGCGCCCCGCAATGAGCAGTTCTTC. Translating it yields CASSLRQGAPRNEQFF. V usage is TRBV28 and J usage is TRBJ2-1; the match to TRBD1 covers 8 bases. V lost 3 bases, J lost 6 bases, and 10 bases stayed unmatched. CDR3 length: 16 amino acids. Looked up from germline, CDR1 is MDHEN and CDR2 is SYDVKM.

V usage is TRBV28 and J usage is TRBJ1-2; D is ambiguous. V was trimmed by 6 bases and J by 7 bases, leaving 12 bases between them. Per germline, CDR1 MDHEN and CDR2 SYDVKM. This CDR3 has 12 amino acids. This CDR3 is CASSRTGAGYTF. CDR3 nucleotides: TGTGCCAGCAGCCGAACGGGAGCTGGCTACACCTTC.

The chain employs TRBV18 and TRBJ1-2; tentatively, D is TRBD1 (6 bases). V dropped 3 bases and J dropped 4 bases, with 12 bases sitting between them. CDR1 is KGHSH, CDR2 LQKENI, per germline. This CDR3 region has 14 residues. The CDR3, as DNA: TGTGCCAGCTCACCCTCCAGGGGCGCCTATGGCTACACCTTC. Translation gives CASSPSRGAYGYTF.

V gene TRBV2 combines with J gene TRBJ2-2, with D unresolved. Trimming shortened V by 4 bases and J by 1 base, and 7 bases separated the two germline ends. CDR1 and CDR2 from the germline V gene are SNHLY and FYNNEI. The CDR3 has 14 amino acids. CDR3 sequence: CASSVNRNTGELFF. The CDR3 DNA follows: TGTGCCAGCAGTGTAAACAGGAACACCGGGGAGCTGTTTTTT.

The V call is TRBV10-3, the J call TRBJ2-1, with a weak D call TRBD1 (6 bases). The CDR3 runs to 13 residues. Germline V gives CDR1 ENHRY, CDR2 SYGVKD. V lost 3 bases, J lost 9 bases, and 12 bases lay in between. CDR3: CAISDQQGLEQFF. The CDR3, as DNA: TGTGCCATCAGTGATCAACAGGGTCTTGAGCAGTTCTTC.

This chain links TRBV18 with TRBJ1-1, with TRBD1 as a possible D gene (6 bases). Germline CDR1 and CDR2: KGHSH and LQKENI. The length of the CDR3 is 16 residues. The V end lost 2 bases, the J end lost 1 base, and 14 bases lay between the germline ends. CDR3 sequence (DNA): TGTGCCAGCTCACCAATCCCAAGGGGGGGGAACACTGAAGCTTTCTTT. Protein: CASSPIPRGGNTEAFF.

The chain couples TRBV5-1 to TRBJ2-7, with D uncertain. V was pared by 4 bases and J by 0 bases, with 5 bases between. Germline V lookup: CDR1 SGHRS, CDR2 YFSETQ. The CDR3 length is 12 residues. The CDR3 here is CASSVSSYEQYF. The CDR3 DNA sequence: TGCGCCAGCAGCGTTAGCTCCTACGAGCAGTACTTC.

CDR3 loop: CASSPHLPEQPQHF. CDR3 bases: TGTGCCAGCAGTCCCCATCTACCTGAGCAGCCCCAGCATTTT. V is TRBV6-1 and J is TRBJ1-5; D is undetermined. Germline V gene data show CDR1 as MNHNS and CDR2 as SASEGT. V was clipped by 5 bases and J by 7 bases, with 15 bases between them. CDR3 size: 14 residues.

The chain joins TRBV23-1 to TRBJ2-1; 8 bases agree with TRBD2. TRBV23-1 is recorded as an ORF, its role being uncertain. The V segment lost 0 bases and the J segment 2 bases; nucleotides outside the gene matches: 9. The CDR3 extends over 18 amino acids. CDR3 sequence reads: CASSQSSAGEETYNEQFF. DNA of the CDR3: TGCGCCAGCAGTCAATCGTCAGCGGGAGAGGAAACCTACAATGAGCAGTTCTTC.

The V call is TRBV27, the J call TRBJ2-5; D possibly corresponds to TRBD2 (5 bases). The CDR3 is made up of 13 amino acids. CDR1 is MNHEY, CDR2 SMNVEV, per germline (reference sequence). Trimming stripped 6 bases from V and 7 bases from J, with 15 bases between. The CDR3 region has the DNA TGTGCCAGCAGGAAAACAGCGAGCGGGACCCAGTACTTC. It is translated as CASRKTASGTQYF.

The V and J genes are TRBV18 and TRBJ1-2; TRBD1 matches at 7 bases. J lost 11 bases, V lost 6 bases, and 6 bases had no gene match. The CDR3 is 11 amino acids. CDR1 is KGHSH, CDR2 LQKENI, per germline. The CDR3 bases are TGTGCCAGCTCCGACAGGGCTGGATACACCTTC. Amino acid sequence: CASSDRAGYTF.

The J gene is TRBJ2-3, the V gene TRBV19, with TRBD1 matching 10 bases. CDR3 length: 16 amino acids. CDR1 is LNHDA and CDR2 is SQIVND in the germline V gene (reference sequence). Trimming cost V 3 bases and J 4 bases; bases outside gene matches: 7. CDR3 loop: CASSIPGQGTSDTQYF. DNA of the CDR3: TGTGCCAGTAGTATCCCGGGACAGGGGACTTCAGATACGCAGTATTTT.

This clone was seen more than once but under ten times. The J gene is TRBJ1-1, the V gene TRBV30; D is possibly TRBD1 (5 bases). Trimming shortened V by 2 bases and J by 4 bases, and 20 bases separated the two germline ends. The CDR3 totals 16 residues. Germline V gives CDR1 GTSNPN, CDR2 SVGIG (reference sequence). The CDR3 DNA follows: TGTGCCTGGAGTTCCGACCTGGGCCGGAGGGGCACTGAAGCTTTCTTT. This sequence encodes CAWSSDLGRRGTEAFF.

The gene calls are TRBV29-1 and TRBJ1-1; D ambiguous. V lost 5 bases and J lost 2, with 3 bases in between. This CDR3 is 10 amino acids long. Germline V gives CDR1 SQVTM, CDR2 ANQGSEA. The CDR3 nucleotides read TGCAGCGTTCTAAACACTGAAGCTTTCTTT. Protein sequence: CSVLNTEAFF.

The V call is TRBV29-1, the J call TRBJ1-3; D possibly corresponds to TRBD1 (5 bases). Trimming shortened V by 2 bases and J by 4 bases, and 12 bases separated the two germline ends. The germline V gene has CDR1 SQVTM and CDR2 ANQGSEA. The CDR3 consists of 14 residues. The CDR3 nucleotides are TGCAGCGTTGAAAAAGGGGCTGGAGGAAACACCATATATTTT. Translated: CSVEKGAGGNTIYF.

V and J are TRBV18 and TRBJ2-7; 9 nucleotides line up with TRBD1. Per the germline V gene, CDR1 is KGHSH and CDR2 is LQKENI. Trimming cost V 2 bases and J 7 bases; bases outside gene matches: 9. The CDR3 has 15 amino acids. CDR3 coding DNA: TGTGCCAGCTCACCAGGGACAGGGCTTCCGGGTGAGCAGTACTTC. This sequence encodes CASSPGTGLPGEQYF.

Notes on this clone: The same CDR3 is also encoded by other DNA sequences in this sample. The chain recombines TRBV5-4 with TRBJ1-5; D ambiguous. This CDR3 is built from 14 residues. Germline V gene lookup returns CDR1 SGHNT and CDR2 YYREEE (reference sequence). Trimming cost V 0 bases and J 4 bases, with 8 bases left between them. Written as DNA, the CDR3 is TGTGCCAGCAGCTTGGACAGATCGAATCAGCCCCAGCATTTT. Translation: CASSLDRSNQPQHF.

This chain uses TRBV27 with TRBJ1-1; possible D gene TRBD1, 5 bases. Germline values: CDR1 MNHEY, CDR2 SMNVEV (reference sequence). This CDR3 is 12 amino acids long. The V end was cut by 11 bases, the J end by 2 bases, with 12 bases between. This CDR3 is CAVKWGNTEAFF. CDR3 DNA: TGTGCCGTCAAGTGGGGCAACACTGAAGCTTTCTTT.

The gene calls are TRBV10-2 and TRBJ2-2, with TRBD1 matching over 8 bases. Germline values: CDR1 WSHSY, CDR2 SAAADI. This CDR3 is built from 15 residues. With V trimmed by 6 bases and J by 4 bases, 7 bases remained unmatched. The CDR3 bases are TGCGCCAGCAGGACAGGGGCGACGAGCACCGGGGAGCTGTTTTTT. Translating gives CASRTGATSTGELFF.

The chain links TRBV5-1 to TRBJ2-7, with 13 nucleotides matching TRBD2. Germline loops: CDR1 SGHRS, CDR2 YFSETQ. This CDR3 has 15 residues. Trimming at V came to 3 bases and at J to 7 bases, leaving 7 bases not matched to a gene. CDR3 sequence reads: CASSSGLAGEEEQYF. CDR3 nucleotides: TGCGCCAGCAGCTCAGGACTAGCGGGGGAGGAAGAGCAGTACTTC.